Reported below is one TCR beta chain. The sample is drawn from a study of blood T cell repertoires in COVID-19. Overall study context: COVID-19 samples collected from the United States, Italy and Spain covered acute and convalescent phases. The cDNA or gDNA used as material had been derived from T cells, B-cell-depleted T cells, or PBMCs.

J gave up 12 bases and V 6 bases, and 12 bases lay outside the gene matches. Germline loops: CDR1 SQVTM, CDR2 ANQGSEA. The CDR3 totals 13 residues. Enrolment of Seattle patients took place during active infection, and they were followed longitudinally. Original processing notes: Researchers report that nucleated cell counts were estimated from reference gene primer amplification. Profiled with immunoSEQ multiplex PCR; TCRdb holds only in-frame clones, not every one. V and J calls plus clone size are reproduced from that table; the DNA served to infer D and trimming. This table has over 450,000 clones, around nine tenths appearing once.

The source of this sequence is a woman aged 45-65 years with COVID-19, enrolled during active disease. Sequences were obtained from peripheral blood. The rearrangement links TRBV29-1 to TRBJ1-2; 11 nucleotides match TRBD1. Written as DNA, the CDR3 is TGCAGCGTCCAAAGCGGACAGGGGGCTAAGAACACCTTC. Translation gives CSVQSGQGAKNTF. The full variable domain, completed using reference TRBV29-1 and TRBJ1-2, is SAVISQKPSRDICQRGTSLTIQCQVDSQVTMMFWYRQQPGQSLTLIATANQGSEATYESGFVIDKFPISRPNLTFSTLTVSNMSPEDSSIYLCSVQSGQGAKNTFGSGTRLTVV.